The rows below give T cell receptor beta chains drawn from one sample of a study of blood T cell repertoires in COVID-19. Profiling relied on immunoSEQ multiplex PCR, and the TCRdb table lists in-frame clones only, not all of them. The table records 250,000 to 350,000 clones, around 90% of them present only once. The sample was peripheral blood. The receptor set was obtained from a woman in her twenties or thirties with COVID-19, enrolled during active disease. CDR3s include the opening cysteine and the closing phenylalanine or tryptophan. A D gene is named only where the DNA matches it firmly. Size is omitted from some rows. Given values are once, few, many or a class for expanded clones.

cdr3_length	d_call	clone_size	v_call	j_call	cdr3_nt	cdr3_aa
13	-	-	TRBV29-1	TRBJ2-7	TGCAGCGTCACCGGGGGTAGCTCCTACGAGCAGTACTTC	CSVTGGSSYEQYF
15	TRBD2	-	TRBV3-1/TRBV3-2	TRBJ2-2	TGTGCCAGCAGCTCGACTAGCGGGCGAACCGGGGAGCTGTTTTTT	CASSSTSGRTGELFF
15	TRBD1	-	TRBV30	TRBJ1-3	TGTGCCTGGAAGGGGGACAGAACTCTCAGAAACACCATATATTTT	CAWKGDRTLRNTIYF
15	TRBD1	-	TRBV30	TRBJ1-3	TGTGCCTGGAGCGGACAGGCGACCTCTGGAAACACCATATATTTT	CAWSGQATSGNTIYF
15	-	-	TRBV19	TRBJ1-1	TGTGCCAGTAGTATAAGTAGCCTGTCGACCACTGAAGCTTTCTTT	CASSISSLSTTEAFF
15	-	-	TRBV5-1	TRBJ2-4	TGCGCCAGCAGCTTGATGGGGCATCCCCAAAACATTCAGTACTTC	CASSLMGHPQNIQYF
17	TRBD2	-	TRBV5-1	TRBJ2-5	TGCGCCAGCAGCCATTTACCGGGACTAGCGACCCCAGAGACCCAGTACTTC	CASSHLPGLATPETQYF
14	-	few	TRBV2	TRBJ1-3	TGTGCCGTTTTCGGGACTATCGCTGGAAACACCATATATTTT	CAVFGTIAGNTIYF
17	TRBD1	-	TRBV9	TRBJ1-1	TGTGCCAGCAGCGTAGATCCCAGGGGGCCTTATGACACTGAAGCTTTCTTT	CASSVDPRGPYDTEAFF
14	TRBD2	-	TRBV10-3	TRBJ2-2	TGTGCCATCAGTCTCGGGACTACGAACGGGGAGCTGTTTTTT	CAISLGTTNGELFF
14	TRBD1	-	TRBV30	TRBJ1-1	TGTGCCTGGAGTACCCGGACAGGGAACACTGAAGCTTTCTTT	CAWSTRTGNTEAFF